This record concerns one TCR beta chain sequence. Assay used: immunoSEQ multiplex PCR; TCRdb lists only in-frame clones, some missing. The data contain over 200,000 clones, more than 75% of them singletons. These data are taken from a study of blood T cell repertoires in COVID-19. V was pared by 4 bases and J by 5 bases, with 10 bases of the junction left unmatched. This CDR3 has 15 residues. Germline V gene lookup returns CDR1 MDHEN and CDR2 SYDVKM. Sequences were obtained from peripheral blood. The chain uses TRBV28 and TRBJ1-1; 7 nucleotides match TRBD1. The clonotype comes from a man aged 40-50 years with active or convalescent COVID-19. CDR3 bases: TGTGCCAGCAGTTCGCAGACAGGGACCGCGACTGAAGCTTTCTTT. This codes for CASSSQTGTATEAFF.